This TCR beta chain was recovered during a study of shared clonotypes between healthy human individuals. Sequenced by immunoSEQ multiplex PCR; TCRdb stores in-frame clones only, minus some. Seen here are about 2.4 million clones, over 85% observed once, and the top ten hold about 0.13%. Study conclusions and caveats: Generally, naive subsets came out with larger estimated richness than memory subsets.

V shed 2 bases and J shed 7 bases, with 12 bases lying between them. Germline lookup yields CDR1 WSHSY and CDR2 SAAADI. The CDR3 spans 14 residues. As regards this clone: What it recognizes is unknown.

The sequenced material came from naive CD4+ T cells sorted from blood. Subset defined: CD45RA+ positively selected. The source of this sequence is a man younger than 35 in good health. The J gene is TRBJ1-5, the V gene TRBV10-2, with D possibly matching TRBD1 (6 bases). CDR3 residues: CASSEAGGRQPQHF. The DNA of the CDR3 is TGCGCCAGCAGTGAGGCGGGGGGCCGGCAGCCCCAGCATTTT.